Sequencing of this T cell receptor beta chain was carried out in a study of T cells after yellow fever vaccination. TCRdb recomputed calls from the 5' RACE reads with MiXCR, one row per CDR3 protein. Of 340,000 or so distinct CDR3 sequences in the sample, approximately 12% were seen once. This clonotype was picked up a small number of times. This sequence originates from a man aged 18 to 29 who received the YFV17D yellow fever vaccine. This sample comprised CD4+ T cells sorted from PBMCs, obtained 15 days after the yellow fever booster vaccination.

CDR3 nucleotides: TGTGCCAGCAGTTGGGCCCGGACCTCAGATACGCAGTATTTT. This codes for CASSWARTSDTQYF. The chain is built from TRBV12-3 or TRBV12-4 and TRBJ2-3; D is undetermined. V lost 4 bases and J 4 bases, leaving 12 bases between the germline ends. The CDR3 length is 14 residues.